This T cell receptor beta chain originates from a study of early T cells in non-severe SARS-CoV-2 infection. Study at large: Chains were not paired, and sequencing was done on bulk RNA from unsorted whole blood.

In this sample, this clonotype turned up a few times. Its cognate antigen is unknown. General study findings and limits: Private and CD4 specificities were missed by VDJdb matching, skewed to anti-spike CD8.

Individual cDNA molecules were tagged with unique molecular identifiers, the study reported. One entry per CDR3 protein results from TCRdb running MiXCR on the 5' RACE reads. Of more than 25,000 distinct CDR3 sequences detected, approximately 6% appear once; the ten largest clones hold 10% to 15%. The CDR3 has 16 amino acids. Germline CDR1 and CDR2: SGHAT and FQNNGV. V lost 7 bases to trimming and J lost 6 bases, with 25 bases between them. The receptor was derived from an adult who was a healthcare worker with PCR-confirmed SARS-CoV-2 infection or an uninfected control (not recorded which). This sequence joins TRBV11-2 and TRBJ2-7; D assignment may be TRBD1 or TRBD2 (5 bases each). The specimen sequenced was whole blood. CDR3 sequence reads: CASIDLPGTVIGEQYF. CDR3 in DNA: TGTGCCAGCATCGACCTCCCCGGGACGGTGATAGGCGAGCAGTACTTC.